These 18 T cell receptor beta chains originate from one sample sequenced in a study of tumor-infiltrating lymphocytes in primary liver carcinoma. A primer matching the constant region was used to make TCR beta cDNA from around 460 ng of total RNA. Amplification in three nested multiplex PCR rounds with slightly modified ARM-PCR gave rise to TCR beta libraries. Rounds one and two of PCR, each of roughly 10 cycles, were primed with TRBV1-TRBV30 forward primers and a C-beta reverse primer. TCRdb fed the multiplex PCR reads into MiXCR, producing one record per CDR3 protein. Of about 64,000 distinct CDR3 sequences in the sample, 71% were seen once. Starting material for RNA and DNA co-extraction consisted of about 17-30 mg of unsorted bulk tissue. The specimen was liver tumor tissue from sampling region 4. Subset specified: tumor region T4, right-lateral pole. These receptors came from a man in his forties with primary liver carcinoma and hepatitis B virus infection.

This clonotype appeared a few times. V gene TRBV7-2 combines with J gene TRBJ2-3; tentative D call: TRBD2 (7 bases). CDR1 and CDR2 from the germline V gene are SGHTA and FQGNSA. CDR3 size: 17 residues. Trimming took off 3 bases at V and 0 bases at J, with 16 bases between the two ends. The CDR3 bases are TGTGCCAGCAGCTTTGGGGGGGGGCAGGGAAGCACAGATACGCAGTATTTT. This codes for CASSFGGGQGSTDTQYF.

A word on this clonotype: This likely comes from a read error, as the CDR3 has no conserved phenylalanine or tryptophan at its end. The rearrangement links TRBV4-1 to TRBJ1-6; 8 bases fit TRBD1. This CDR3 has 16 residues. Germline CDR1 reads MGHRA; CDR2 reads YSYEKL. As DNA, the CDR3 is TGCCCCAGCAGCCACCACCTGCAGGGGGCGGATTCACCCCTCCACATT. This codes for CPSSHHLQGADSPLHI.

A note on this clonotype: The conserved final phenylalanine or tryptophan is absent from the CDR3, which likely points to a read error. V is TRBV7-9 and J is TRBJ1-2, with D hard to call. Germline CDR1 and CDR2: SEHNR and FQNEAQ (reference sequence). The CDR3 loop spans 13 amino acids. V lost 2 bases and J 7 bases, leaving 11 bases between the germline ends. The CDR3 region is CASSLRPMCGYTL. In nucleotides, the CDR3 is TGTGCCAGCAGCTTAAGACCAATGTGTGGCTACACCCTC.

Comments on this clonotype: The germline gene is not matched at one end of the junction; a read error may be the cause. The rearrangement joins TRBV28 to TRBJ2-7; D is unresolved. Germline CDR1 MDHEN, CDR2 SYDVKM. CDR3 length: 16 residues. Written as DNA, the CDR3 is TGTGCCAGCAGTTCCGCGTCACCCCCTGATATCTACGAGCAATACTTC. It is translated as CASSSASPPDIYEQYF. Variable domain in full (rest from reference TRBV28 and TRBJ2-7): DVKVTQSSRYLVKRTGEKVFLECVQDMDHENMFWYRQDPGLGLRLIYFSYDVKMKEKGDIPEGYSVSREKKERFSLILESASTNQTSMYLCASSSASPPDIYEQYFGPGTRLTVT.

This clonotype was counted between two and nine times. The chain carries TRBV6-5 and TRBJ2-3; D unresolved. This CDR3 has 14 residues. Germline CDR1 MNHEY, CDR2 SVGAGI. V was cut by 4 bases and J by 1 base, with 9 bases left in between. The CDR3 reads CASSLAGGTDTQYF. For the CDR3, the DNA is TGTGCCAGCAGTTTGGCCGGAGGCACAGATACGCAGTATTTT.

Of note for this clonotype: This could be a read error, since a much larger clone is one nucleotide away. CDR3 protein: CASNLVQGGTGELFF. The CDR3 DNA reads TGTGCCAGCAACTTAGTACAGGGAGGCACCGGGGAGCTGTTTTTT. The rearrangement links TRBV11-2 to TRBJ2-2; the D call may be TRBD1 or TRBD2 (6 bases each). Looked up from germline, CDR1 is SGHAT and CDR2 is FQNNGV. This CDR3 contains 15 residues. Together with reference TRBV11-2 and TRBJ2-2, the CDR3 gives the full variable domain: EAGVAQSPRYKIIEKRQSVAFWCNPISGHATLYWYQQILGQGPKLLIQFQNNGVVDDSQLPKDRFSAERLKGVDSTLKIQPAKLEDSAVYLCASNLVQGGTGELFFGEGSRLTVL.

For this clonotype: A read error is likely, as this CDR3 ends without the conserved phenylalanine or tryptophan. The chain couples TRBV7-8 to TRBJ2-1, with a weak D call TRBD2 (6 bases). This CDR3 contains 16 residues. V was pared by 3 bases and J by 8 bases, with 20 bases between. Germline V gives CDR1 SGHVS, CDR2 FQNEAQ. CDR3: CASSFQASFTGDEQFL. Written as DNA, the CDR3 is TGTGCCAGCAGCTTCCAGGCCTCGTTTACGGGAGATGAGCAGTTCCTC.

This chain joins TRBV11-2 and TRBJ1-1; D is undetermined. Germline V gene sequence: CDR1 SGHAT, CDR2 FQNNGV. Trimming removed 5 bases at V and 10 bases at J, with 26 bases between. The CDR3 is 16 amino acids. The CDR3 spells CASSPSRGLVNTIAFF. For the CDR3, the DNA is TGTGCCAGCAGCCCATCCAGAGGGTTGGTGAACACTATAGCTTTCTTT.

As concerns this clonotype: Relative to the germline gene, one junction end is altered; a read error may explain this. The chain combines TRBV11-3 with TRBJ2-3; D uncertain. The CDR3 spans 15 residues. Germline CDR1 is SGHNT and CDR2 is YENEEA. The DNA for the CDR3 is TGTGCCAGCACCTTAGAGTCCGGGCGCACAGTTATGCAGTATTTT. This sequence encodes CASTLESGRTVMQYF.

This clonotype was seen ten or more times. CDR3 residues: CASIGSGYTF. The CDR3, as DNA: TGTGCCAGCATAGGGAGTGGCTACACCTTC. The gene calls are TRBV6-1 and TRBJ1-2; D not certain. The germline V gene encodes CDR1 MNHNS and CDR2 SASEGT. V was trimmed by 7 bases and J by 7 bases, leaving 7 bases between them. The length of the CDR3 is 10 residues.

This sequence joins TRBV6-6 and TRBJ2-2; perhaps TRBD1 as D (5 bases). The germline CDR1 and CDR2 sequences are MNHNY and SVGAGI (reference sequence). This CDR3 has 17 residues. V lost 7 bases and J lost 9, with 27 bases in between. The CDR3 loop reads CASIPRGWVADNRELFF. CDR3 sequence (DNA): TGTGCCAGCATCCCAAGAGGTTGGGTCGCGGACAATAGGGAGCTGTTTTTT.

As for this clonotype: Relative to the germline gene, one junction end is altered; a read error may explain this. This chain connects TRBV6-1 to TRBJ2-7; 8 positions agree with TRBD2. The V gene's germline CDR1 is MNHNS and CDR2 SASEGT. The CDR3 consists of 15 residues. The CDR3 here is CTSRLARLGTYEQYF. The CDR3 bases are TGTACCAGCAGACTAGCGAGACTTGGGACCTACGAGCAGTACTTC.

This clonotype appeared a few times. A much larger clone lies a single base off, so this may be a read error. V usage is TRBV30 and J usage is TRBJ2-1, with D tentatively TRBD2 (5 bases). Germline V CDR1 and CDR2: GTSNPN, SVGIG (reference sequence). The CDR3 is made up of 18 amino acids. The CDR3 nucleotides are TGTGCCTGGAGTGGGCCCCTCTTAGCGCTGAGCTCCTACATTGAGCAGTTCTTC. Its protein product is CAWSGPLLALSSYIEQFF.

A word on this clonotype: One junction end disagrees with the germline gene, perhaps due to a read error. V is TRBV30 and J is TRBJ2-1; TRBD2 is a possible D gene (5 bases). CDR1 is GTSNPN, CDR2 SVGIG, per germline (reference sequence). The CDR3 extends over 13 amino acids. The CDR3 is CAWTPATYNERFF. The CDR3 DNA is TGTGCATGGACTCCAGCGACTTACAATGAGCGGTTCTTC. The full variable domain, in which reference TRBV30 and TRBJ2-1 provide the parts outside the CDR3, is SQTIHQWPATLVQPVGSPLSLECTVEGTSNPNLYWYRQAAGRGLQLLFYSVGIGQISSEVPQNLSASRPQDRQFILSSKKLLLSDSGFYLCAWTPATYNERFFGPGTRLTVL.

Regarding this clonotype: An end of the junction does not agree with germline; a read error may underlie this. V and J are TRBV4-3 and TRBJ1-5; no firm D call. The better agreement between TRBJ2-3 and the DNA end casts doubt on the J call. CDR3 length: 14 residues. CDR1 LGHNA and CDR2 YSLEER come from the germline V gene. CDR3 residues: CASRQDHSNQPQYF. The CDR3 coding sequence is TGCGCCAGCAGGCAAGATCATAGCAATCAGCCCCAGTATTTT.

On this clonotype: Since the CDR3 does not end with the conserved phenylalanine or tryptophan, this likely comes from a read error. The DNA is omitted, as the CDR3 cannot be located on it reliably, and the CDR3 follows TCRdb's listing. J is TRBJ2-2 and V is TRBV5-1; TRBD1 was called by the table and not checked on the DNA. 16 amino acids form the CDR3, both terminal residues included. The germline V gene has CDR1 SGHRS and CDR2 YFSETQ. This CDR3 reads CASSLHHRMNTGELVS.

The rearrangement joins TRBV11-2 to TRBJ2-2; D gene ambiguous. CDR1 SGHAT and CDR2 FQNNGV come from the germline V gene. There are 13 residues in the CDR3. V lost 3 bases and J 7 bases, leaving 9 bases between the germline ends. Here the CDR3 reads CASSFQYGGELFF. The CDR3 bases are TGTGCCAGCAGCTTTCAGTACGGCGGGGAGCTGTTTTTT.

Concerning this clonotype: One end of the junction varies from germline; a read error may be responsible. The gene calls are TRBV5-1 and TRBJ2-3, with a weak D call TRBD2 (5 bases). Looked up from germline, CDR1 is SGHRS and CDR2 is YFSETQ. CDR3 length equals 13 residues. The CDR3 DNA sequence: TGCGCCAGCAGGGGAGCGGTCACAGAAACGCAATATTTT. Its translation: CASRGAVTETQYF.